Listed here are 26 T cell receptor beta chains from one sample, sequenced in a study of glioma-infiltrating T cells. Amplification of TCR alpha and beta CDR3 regions from RNA used iRepertoire nested multiplex PCR. MiXCR, run by TCRdb on the multiplex PCR reads, gives a single entry per CDR3 protein. This table has some 90,000 distinct CDR3 sequences, roughly 40% appearing once. Sequenced input: glioma tissue, nonneoplastic brain tissue, or PBMCs (not recorded which). The receptors were sampled from a human donor with low-grade glioma or glioblastoma, undergoing nonglioma brain surgery, or in good health (not recorded which).

About this clonotype itself: This may stem from a read error, because a much larger clone lies one nucleotide away. The chain links TRBV5-6 to TRBJ2-7, with D uncertain. Germline CDR1 and CDR2: SGHDT and YYEEEE. The CDR3 runs 12 residues. This CDR3 is CANSLFTYEQYF. The CDR3 nucleotides read TGTGCCAACAGCTTGTTTACGTACGAGCAGTACTTC.

As to this clonotype: At one of its ends the junction is not consistent with the germline gene, which may arise from a read error. The chain combines TRBV18 with TRBJ2-7; the D gene is possibly TRBD2 (5 bases). The CDR3 contains 15 residues. CDR1 KGHSH and CDR2 LQKENI come from the germline V gene. This CDR3 is CASSPGLSDFYEQYF. The CDR3 nucleotides are TGTGCCAGCTCACCAGGCCTTTCGGACTTCTACGAACAGTACTTC.

This clonotype was detected ten times or more. The V call is TRBV7-8, the J call TRBJ1-1; 9 nucleotides agree with TRBD1. The trim removed 6 bases at V and 2 bases at J, leaving 10 bases unmatched. Germline assignment: CDR1 SGHVS and CDR2 FQNEAQ. The CDR3 extends over 16 amino acids. This CDR3 is CASRTGGSSVNTEAFF. As DNA, the CDR3 is TGTGCCAGCAGAACAGGGGGCAGCTCCGTTAACACTGAAGCTTTCTTT.

In its sample, this clonotype was seen many times. V is TRBV3-1 and J is TRBJ2-5, with 7 bases matching TRBD2. CDR1 is LGHDT and CDR2 is YNNKEL in the germline V gene (reference sequence). After removal of 5 bases from V and 1 base from J, the junction contained 4 bases not matched to a gene. The CDR3 spans 14 residues. In DNA, the CDR3 is TGTGCCAGCAGCTACCCGGGAGGCCAAGAGACCCAGTACTTC. Amino acids: CASSYPGGQETQYF.

This clonotype was counted at least ten times. V and J are TRBV7-6 and TRBJ2-3; possible D gene TRBD2, 6 bases. CDR3 length: 14 amino acids. V lost 4 bases, J lost 4 bases, and 12 bases lay in between. Per germline, CDR1 SGHVS and CDR2 FNYEAQ. CDR3 DNA: TGTGCCAGCAGCTCCGGCGGGGCGGCAGATACGCAGTATTTT. Amino acids: CASSSGGAADTQYF.

In its sample, this clonotype was seen many times. The chain combines TRBV20-1 with TRBJ2-4; either TRBD1 or TRBD2 may fit D (6 bases each). Trimming pared 5 bases from V and 5 bases from J, leaving 16 bases between. The germline gives CDR1 DFQATT, CDR2 SNEGSKA (reference sequence). The CDR3 is made up of 14 amino acids. The CDR3 DNA follows: TGCAGTGCTCACCCGGGGGCTGTCCAAAACATTCAGTACTTC. Protein sequence: CSAHPGAVQNIQYF.

This clonotype has only one observation. The J gene is TRBJ2-4, the V gene TRBV15, with 8 bases identical to TRBD2. The CDR3 consists of 15 residues. V shed 5 bases, J shed 8 bases, and the junction held 11 bases outside the gene matches. Looked up from germline, CDR1 is LNHNV and CDR2 is YYDKDF (reference sequence). CDR3 residues: CATSARLAGVDIQYF. CDR3 coding DNA: TGTGCCACCAGCGCGCGTCTAGCGGGTGTAGACATTCAGTACTTC.

This clonotype was detected ten times or more. This chain uses TRBV6-2 or TRBV6-3 with TRBJ1-4, with 7 bases lining up with TRBD1. CDR3 length: 14 amino acids. CDR1 and CDR2 (germline): MNHEY, SVGEGT. J lost 3 bases, V lost 6 bases, and 4 bases had no gene match. The CDR3 here is CASRSGTANEKLFF. The CDR3, as DNA: TGTGCCAGCAGAAGCGGGACAGCTAATGAAAAACTGTTTTTT.

V gene TRBV6-2 or TRBV6-3 combines with J gene TRBJ2-7; tentatively, D is TRBD1 or TRBD2 (6 bases each). The germline gives CDR1 MNHEY, CDR2 SVGEGT. With 2 bases removed from V and 6 bases from J, the gap between germline ends came to 20 bases. This CDR3 spans 16 amino acids. CDR3 sequence reads: CASSYGSGAYASEQYF. The CDR3 DNA sequence: TGTGCCAGCAGTTACGGATCGGGGGCTTACGCGAGCGAGCAGTACTTC.

In its sample, this clonotype was seen many times. The rearrangement uses TRBV2 and TRBJ1-2, with D possibly TRBD1 on 5 matching bases. The V gene's germline CDR1 is SNHLY and CDR2 FYNNEI. The V end was cut by 0 bases, the J end by 4 bases, with 12 bases between. The length of the CDR3 is 15 residues. The CDR3 is CASSEAVKGPYGYTF. CDR3 nucleotide sequence: TGTGCCAGCAGTGAAGCGGTAAAGGGGCCCTATGGCTACACCTTC. The full variable domain, completed using reference TRBV2 and TRBJ1-2, is EPEVTQTPSHQVTQMGQEVILRCVPISNHLYFYWYRQILGQKVEFLVSFYNNEISEKSEIFDDQFSVERPDGSNFTLKIRSTKLEDSAMYFCASSEAVKGPYGYTFGSGTRLTVV.

At least ten counts were recorded for this clonotype. The chain employs TRBV5-5 and TRBJ2-5; unclear D gene. Germline values: CDR1 SGHKS, CDR2 YYEKEE (reference sequence). CDR3 size: 13 residues. V shed 5 bases and J shed 4 bases, with 12 bases lying between them. CDR3 sequence reads: CASSSVLLETQYF. DNA for the CDR3: TGTGCCAGCAGTTCGGTCCTTCTAGAGACCCAGTACTTC.

This clonotype was seen at least ten times. J is TRBJ1-1 and V is TRBV27; tentative D call: TRBD1 (5 bases). The CDR3 spans 18 residues. V dropped 5 bases and J dropped 3 bases, with 25 bases sitting between them. The germline gives CDR1 MNHEY, CDR2 SMNVEV (reference sequence). This CDR3 is CASSTRDLLLQPDTEAFF. The CDR3 bases are TGTGCCAGCAGTACCAGGGATTTGCTCCTTCAACCCGACACTGAAGCTTTCTTT.

This clonotype was detected only a few times. The chain combines TRBV4-1 with TRBJ2-3, with D perhaps matching TRBD2 (6 bases). V lost 0 bases and J 8 bases, leaving 6 bases between the germline ends. The germline CDR1 and CDR2 sequences are MGHRA and YSYEKL. The CDR3 covers 12 residues. Written as DNA, the CDR3 is TGCGCCAGCAGCCAAGAGGGAGGTACGCAGTATTTT. It specifies CASSQEGGTQYF.

This clonotype showed up many times. This chain links TRBV19 with TRBJ1-1; possibly TRBD1 for D (6 bases). Germline V gives CDR1 LNHDA, CDR2 SQIVND (reference sequence). The CDR3 is 13 amino acids. V dropped 3 bases and J dropped 6 bases, with 11 bases sitting between them. CDR3 in amino acids: CASSISGVSEAFF. The CDR3 bases are TGTGCCAGTAGTATCTCAGGGGTTTCTGAAGCTTTCTTT.

Remarks on this clonotype: A read error may explain this, as a much larger clone is one base away. The chain joins TRBV4-1 to TRBJ2-5; D remains unclear. Germline CDR1 and CDR2: MGHRA and YSYEKL. The length of the CDR3 is 14 residues. The CDR3 loop is CASSQEGYKETKYF. The CDR3 bases are TGCGCCAGCAGCCAAGAAGGCTATAAGGAGACCAAGTACTTC.

A remark on this clonotype: Being one base from a much bigger clone, this may be a read error. The J gene is TRBJ2-7, the V gene TRBV18; D ambiguous. Germline V gene data show CDR1 as KGHSH and CDR2 as LQKENI. V was clipped by 3 bases and J by 5 bases, with 14 bases between them. The CDR3 is 14 residues long. CDR3 DNA sequence: TGTGCCAGCTCACCCCGTAGAGCTTCCAACGAGCAGTACTTC. It yields the protein CASSPRRASNEQYF.

This clonotype was seen at least ten times. The chain combines TRBV6-1 with TRBJ2-5, with D hard to call. Germline loops: CDR1 MNHNS, CDR2 SASEGT. The CDR3 covers 15 residues. V was cut by 5 bases and J by 5 bases, with 18 bases left in between. The DNA for the CDR3 is TGTGCCAGCAGTTCCCCGCGTCCCGCACAGGAGACCCAGTACTTC. This gives the protein CASSSPRPAQETQYF.

The chain couples TRBV6-8 to TRBJ1-1, with D unclear. Germline V gives CDR1 MNHGY, CDR2 SAAAGT. V dropped 7 bases and J dropped 5 bases, with 8 bases sitting between them. This CDR3 spans 11 amino acids. CDR3 protein: CASTLRTEAFF. In nucleotides, the CDR3 is TGTGCCAGCACACTGAGGACTGAAGCTTTCTTT.

This clonotype came up many times. This chain links TRBV7-3 with TRBJ2-2, with a weak D call TRBD2 (6 bases). The CDR3 covers 16 residues. V was clipped by 1 base and J by 0 bases, with 9 bases between them. Germline CDR1 SGHTA, CDR2 FQGTGA. The CDR3 sequence is CASSLMSGANTGELFF. The CDR3 DNA reads as TGTGCCAGCAGCTTAATGTCGGGGGCGAACACCGGGGAGCTGTTTTTT.

This clonotype was counted many times. The J gene is TRBJ2-2, the V gene TRBV12-3 or TRBV12-4; TRBD1 matches at 8 bases. The CDR3 consists of 17 residues. Trimming cost V 6 bases and J 4 bases; bases outside gene matches: 13. CDR3 protein: CASSSKRTGIITGELFF. The CDR3 nucleotides read TGTGCCAGCAGCTCTAAAAGGACAGGGATCATCACCGGGGAGCTGTTTTTT.

About this clonotype: Since no conserved phenylalanine or tryptophan closes the CDR3, a read error is the likely cause. The chain is built from TRBV6-1 and TRBJ1-2; D remains ambiguous. V was pared by 6 bases and J by 6 bases, with 11 bases between. This CDR3 is built from 12 residues. CDR1 is MNHNS and CDR2 is SASEGT in the germline V gene. CDR3 nucleotide sequence: TGTGCCAGCAGCCGAGGGCCTGATGGCTACACCCTC. Protein product: CASSRGPDGYTL.

This clonotype was seen ten or more times. The rearrangement joins TRBV7-9 to TRBJ2-7; TRBD1 matches at 9 bases. Germline CDR1 reads SEHNR; CDR2 reads FQNEAQ (reference sequence). V shed 1 base, J shed 2 bases, and the junction held 24 bases outside the gene matches. The CDR3 is made up of 22 amino acids. CDR3 nucleotides: TGTGCCAGCAGCTTAGTTGGGGACTCGGGACAGGGCCCACGCCGGCGGACCTACGAGCAGTACTTC. As protein: CASSLVGDSGQGPRRRTYEQYF. The entire variable domain, with the rest obtained from reference TRBV7-9 and TRBJ2-7, is as follows: DTGVSQNPRHKITKRGQNVTFRCDPISEHNRLYWYRQTLGQGPEFLTYFQNEAQLEKSRLLSDRFSAERPKGSFSTLEIQRTEQGDSAMYLCASSLVGDSGQGPRRRTYEQYFGPGTRLTVT.

This clonotype was found a few times. The genes are TRBV28 and TRBJ2-1; D may be TRBD1 or TRBD2 (5 bases each). CDR3 length: 14 residues. V was trimmed by 6 bases and J by 9 bases, leaving 18 bases between them. The germline gives CDR1 MDHEN, CDR2 SYDVKM. For the CDR3, the DNA is TGTGCCAGCAGAGGAGAGGGGATCCGATTTGAGCAGTTCTTC. Translation: CASRGEGIRFEQFF.

This clonotype is a singleton in its sample. Germline is not matched at one junction end, which may reflect a read error. This chain uses TRBV12-5 with TRBJ1-6; D gene ambiguous. Germline V CDR1 and CDR2: LGHNT, FRNRAP. The CDR3 consists of 13 residues. The CDR3 DNA reads TGTGCTAGTGGTTTGAAACATAACTCACCCCTCCACTTT. Amino acid sequence: CASGLKHNSPLHF.

The J gene is TRBJ2-1, the V gene TRBV29-1, with 13 bases identical to TRBD2. Looked up from germline, CDR1 is SQVTM and CDR2 is ANQGSEA. The length of the CDR3 is 19 residues. V lost 1 base and J lost 0; bases outside the gene matches: 9. This CDR3 reads CSVEATTSGRTSSYNEQFF. The CDR3 nucleotides read TGCAGCGTTGAAGCAACGACTAGCGGGAGGACCTCCTCCTACAATGAGCAGTTCTTC.

This clonotype has ten or more counts. This chain joins TRBV6-1 and TRBJ1-1; maybe TRBD1 (6 bases). This CDR3 has 13 residues. The germline V gene has CDR1 MNHNS and CDR2 SASEGT. Trimming removed 7 bases at V and 2 bases at J, with 11 bases between. CDR3 sequence reads: CASTTGRNTEAFF. The CDR3 DNA reads TGTGCCAGCACAACAGGGAGAAACACTGAAGCTTTCTTT.